Following are 16 T cell receptor beta chains from one sample sequenced in a study of blood T cell repertoires in COVID-19. Assay used: immunoSEQ multiplex PCR; TCRdb lists only in-frame clones, some missing. The sample carries a few hundred thousand clones, around 92% recorded once. The sequencing input was peripheral blood. These receptors were collected from a woman in her 30s with COVID-19, enrolled during active disease.

This chain uses TRBV7-8 with TRBJ2-7; no clear D gene. Germline V gene sequence: CDR1 SGHVS, CDR2 FQNEAQ. Trimming removed 6 bases from V and 0 bases from J, with 9 bases in between. CDR3 size: 13 residues. The CDR3 DNA sequence: TGTGCCAGCAGTGTACAGTACTCCTACGAGCAGTACTTC. The encoded protein is CASSVQYSYEQYF.

This chain joins TRBV6-2 or TRBV6-3 and TRBJ1-2; D call uncertain. Germline V gene data show CDR1 as MNHEY and CDR2 as SVGEGT. The V end lost 5 bases, the J end lost 2 bases, and 9 bases lay between the germline ends. The CDR3 length is 13 residues. CDR3 DNA: TGTGCCAGCAGTCCCTCTTTGAACTATGGCTACACCTTC. This codes for CASSPSLNYGYTF.

The chain links TRBV27 to TRBJ1-6; D ambiguous. CDR3 length: 15 amino acids. Trimming pared 6 bases from V and 0 bases from J, leaving 9 bases between. Germline values: CDR1 MNHEY, CDR2 SMNVEV (reference sequence). The CDR3 loop reads CASSHKSSYNSPLHF. CDR3 coding DNA: TGTGCCAGCAGCCACAAAAGCTCCTATAATTCACCCCTCCACTTT.

The chain is built from TRBV10-3 and TRBJ1-3; D is unclear. Germline values: CDR1 ENHRY, CDR2 SYGVKD. V dropped 3 bases and J dropped 3 bases, with 3 bases sitting between them. CDR3 length equals 12 residues. CDR3 residues: CAISELGNTIYF. CDR3 in DNA: TGTGCCATCAGTGAACTTGGAAACACCATATATTTT.

This chain connects TRBV27 to TRBJ2-3, with TRBD1 identical over 12 bases. Germline CDR1 MNHEY, CDR2 SMNVEV (reference sequence). V was clipped by 2 bases and J by 3 bases; unmatched bases: 9. The CDR3 runs 18 residues. DNA of the CDR3: TGTGCCAGCAGTTTAACCGGGACAGGGGGCGGTAGGACAGATACGCAGTATTTT. It specifies CASSLTGTGGGRTDTQYF.

The V call is TRBV27, the J call TRBJ2-3, with 12 bases matching TRBD2. The germline gives CDR1 MNHEY, CDR2 SMNVEV (reference sequence). The CDR3 spans 16 residues. With 6 bases clipped from V and 2 bases from J, the junction kept 6 bases outside the gene matches. The CDR3 is CASRATSGGYTDTQYF. CDR3 nucleotide sequence: TGTGCCAGCAGGGCGACTAGCGGGGGATACACAGATACGCAGTATTTT.

The genes are TRBV6-5 and TRBJ1-1; no clear D gene. There are 16 residues in the CDR3. The germline V gene encodes CDR1 MNHEY and CDR2 SVGAGI. Trimming left V 0 bases short and J 2 bases short, with 13 bases between. This CDR3 reads CASSYSASLSNTEAFF. CDR3 DNA: TGTGCCAGCAGTTACTCGGCCTCGCTCAGTAACACTGAAGCTTTCTTT.

V is TRBV16 and J is TRBJ1-1; weak D call: TRBD1 (5 bases). The CDR3 length is 14 residues. The germline V and J ends were trimmed by 4 bases and 2 bases, with 11 bases remaining between them. Germline V gives CDR1 KGHSY, CDR2 FQNENV. CDR3 sequence (DNA): TGTGCCAGCAGCCGACCAGGGCATAACACTGAAGCTTTCTTT. It encodes CASSRPGHNTEAFF.

The chain has TRBV5-1 and TRBJ2-3, with 10 bases fitting TRBD1. In germline, CDR1 is SGHRS, CDR2 YFSETQ. This CDR3 has 15 residues. V lost 3 bases to trimming and J lost 6 bases; unmatched junction nucleotides: 7. The CDR3 sequence is CASSSAGQGWDTQYF. CDR3 nucleotides: TGCGCCAGCAGCTCGGCGGGACAGGGGTGGGATACGCAGTATTTT.

The chain links TRBV7-2 to TRBJ2-2; 7 bases are a match to TRBD2. CDR1 SGHTA and CDR2 FQGNSA come from the germline V gene. V lost 5 bases, J lost 0 bases, and 12 bases stayed unmatched. This CDR3 has 18 residues. CDR3 in amino acids: CASSLGPSGVANTGELFF. The CDR3 DNA follows: TGTGCCAGCAGCCTAGGGCCCAGCGGGGTTGCGAACACCGGGGAGCTGTTTTTT.

The V and J genes are TRBV6-2 or TRBV6-3 and TRBJ1-2, with 11 nucleotides matching TRBD1. The CDR3 has 15 amino acids. From germline, CDR1 is MNHEY and CDR2 SVGEGT. With V trimmed by 3 bases and J by 2 bases, 2 bases remained unmatched. CDR3 sequence: CASSYGQGANYGYTF. The CDR3 DNA reads as TGTGCCAGCAGTTATGGACAGGGGGCGAACTATGGCTACACCTTC.

This chain uses TRBV27 with TRBJ2-1, with TRBD2 matching 10 bases. CDR3 length: 18 residues. Trimming at V came to 4 bases and at J to 0 bases, leaving 9 bases not matched to a gene. Germline assignment: CDR1 MNHEY and CDR2 SMNVEV (reference sequence). The CDR3 coding sequence is TGTGCCAGCAGTTCCGCTAGCGGGGGCCGTGGCTCCTACAATGAGCAGTTCTTC. It is translated as CASSSASGGRGSYNEQFF.

The chain carries TRBV10-1 and TRBJ1-1; 9 bases fit TRBD1. Germline V CDR1 and CDR2: WNHNN, SYGVQD (reference sequence). This CDR3 is 15 amino acids long. V lost 4 bases and J lost 6; bases outside the gene matches: 9. CDR3 region: CASSADRGGIAEAFF. The DNA of the CDR3 is TGCGCCAGCAGTGCGGACAGGGGCGGGATAGCTGAAGCTTTCTTT.

The chain combines TRBV2 with TRBJ2-7, with TRBD1 identical over 11 bases. The CDR3 sequence is 14 residues long. J gave up 3 bases and V 4 bases, and 2 bases lay outside the gene matches. CDR1 is SNHLY, CDR2 FYNNEI, per germline. The CDR3 here is CASSGGTGGYEQYF. The CDR3 nucleotides read TGTGCCAGCAGTGGTGGGACAGGGGGCTACGAGCAGTACTTC.

This clone was observed a handful of times. Here the CDR3 reads CATSDRPTRAAGELFF. The CDR3 region has the DNA TGTGCCACCAGTGATCGCCCAACTAGGGCGGCCGGGGAGCTGTTTTTT. This chain links TRBV24-1 with TRBJ2-2; possible D gene TRBD2, 5 bases. Germline V gene data show CDR1 as KGHDR and CDR2 as SFDVKD. V was shortened by 3 bases and J by 6 bases, with 16 bases between the two germline ends. The CDR3 sequence is 16 residues long.

The chain is built from TRBV7-6 and TRBJ2-3; 7 nucleotides match TRBD2. The CDR3 extends over 15 amino acids. Germline values: CDR1 SGHVS, CDR2 FNYEAQ. V dropped 5 bases and J dropped 2; count of bases not matched to a gene: 7. DNA of the CDR3: TGTGCCAGCAGCCCTCTAGCGGAGCTCACAGATACGCAGTATTTT. It is translated as CASSPLAELTDTQYF. The full variable domain, rest sourced from reference TRBV7-6 and TRBJ2-3, is GAGVSQSPRYKVTKRGQDVALRCDPISGHVSLYWYRQALGQGPEFLTYFNYEAQQDKSGLPNDRFSAERPEGSISTLTIQRTEQRDSAMYRCASSPLAELTDTQYFGPGTRLTVL.